The 8 T cell receptor beta chains presented below share a single source sample, sequenced in a study of cytomegalovirus exposure and HLA in healthy donors. This PCR relied on a set of 60 Vbeta primers and 13 Jbeta primers. The data were produced by immunoSEQ multiplex PCR, yet TCRdb's version contains in-frame clones alone and is incomplete. Found here are 70,000 or so clones, around 80% of them singletons; the top ten hold over 1.5%. Sequences were obtained from PBMCs. These receptors originate from a man younger than 35 in good health and CMV-seronegative.

A few counts support this clone. The CDR3 sequence is CSAPRGAEAFF. The CDR3 DNA reads TGCAGTGCCCCTCGGGGGGCCGAAGCTTTCTTT. V usage is TRBV20-1 and J usage is TRBJ1-1; tentative D call: TRBD1 (6 bases). CDR3 length: 11 residues. The germline V gene encodes CDR1 DFQATT and CDR2 SNEGSKA (reference sequence). Trimming left V 6 bases short and J 8 bases short, with 13 bases between.

This rearrangement joins TRBV27 to TRBJ2-6, with 11 positions matching TRBD2. CDR1 is MNHEY, CDR2 SMNVEV, per germline (reference sequence). The CDR3 covers 21 residues. Trimming at V came to 2 bases and at J to 0 bases, leaving 12 bases not matched to a gene. The chain's CDR3 is CASSLESRGTSGTSGANVLTF. The CDR3 DNA follows: TGTGCCAGCAGTTTAGAGTCCCGCGGGACTAGCGGAACCTCTGGGGCCAACGTCCTGACTTTC.

This chain joins TRBV4-1 and TRBJ2-5, with 8 bases lining up with TRBD2. This CDR3 spans 16 amino acids. V trimming: 2 bases; J trimming: 1 base; junction bases outside the gene matches: 6. Per the germline V gene, CDR1 is MGHRA and CDR2 is YSYEKL. For the CDR3, the DNA is TGCGCCAGCAGCCAAAAAGTTAGCGGGGCCCAAGAGACCCAGTACTTC. It is translated as CASSQKVSGAQETQYF.

V gene TRBV9 combines with J gene TRBJ2-7, with TRBD1 matching 11 bases. The germline V gene encodes CDR1 SGDLS and CDR2 YYNGEE. The CDR3 sequence is 16 residues long. V trimming: 3 bases; J trimming: 2 bases; junction bases outside the gene matches: 7. For the CDR3, the DNA is TGTGCCAGCAGCGCCGCCGCGGGACAGGGGGCCTACGAGCAGTACTTC. Its protein product is CASSAAAGQGAYEQYF.

This clone was counted only a few times. This chain uses TRBV10-3 with TRBJ2-2, with 9 bases identical to TRBD2. Germline V lookup: CDR1 ENHRY, CDR2 SYGVKD. Trimming cost V 4 bases and J 1 base; bases outside gene matches: 4. CDR3 size: 16 residues. The CDR3 region has the DNA TGTGCCATCAGTGTTCTAGCGGGACTGAACACCGGGGAGCTGTTTTTT. Its translation: CAISVLAGLNTGELFF.

The chain uses TRBV6-5 and TRBJ1-1; D may be TRBD1 (5 bases). V lost 4 bases and J lost 2, with 8 bases in between. Germline V lookup: CDR1 MNHEY, CDR2 SVGAGI. The CDR3 sequence is 13 residues long. CDR3 amino acids: CASSFTGNTEAFF. CDR3 coding DNA: TGTGCCAGCAGTTTCACAGGTAACACTGAAGCTTTCTTT.

This chain's CDR3 is CASSPSRKSGANVLTF. CDR3 DNA sequence: TGTGCCAGTAGCCCTTCTAGGAAGTCTGGGGCCAACGTCCTGACTTTC. The chain couples TRBV19 to TRBJ2-6; no clear D gene. The V end lost 6 bases, the J end lost 1 base, and 13 bases lay between the germline ends. Per germline, CDR1 LNHDA and CDR2 SQIVND (reference sequence). The CDR3 is made up of 16 amino acids.

This clone was picked up a small number of times. Sequence at one end of the junction differs from germline and may be a read error. This chain connects TRBV2 to TRBJ1-1, with D perhaps TRBD1 (5 bases). The CDR3 extends over 10 amino acids. The germline V gene has CDR1 SNHLY and CDR2 FYNNEI. CDR3 loop: CATGEAQWVF. CDR3 nucleotide sequence: TGTGCCACGGGGGAGGCGCAGTGGGTCTTT.